The sequence of this TCR beta chain was determined in a study of cytomegalovirus exposure and HLA in healthy donors. Primers for the PCR totalled 60 Vbeta and 13 Jbeta. TCRdb's copy holds only in-frame clones and misses some; the assay was immunoSEQ multiplex PCR. Of some 200,000 clones in the sample, around 75% were seen once. V was clipped by 8 bases and J by 4 bases, with 21 bases between them. Germline V lookup: CDR1 MNHEY, CDR2 SVGAGI. The CDR3 loop spans 15 amino acids. Sequenced: PBMCs. This clonotype was obtained from a woman aged 25-40 years in good health and CMV-seronegative. This chain links TRBV6-5 with TRBJ2-7; a possible D gene is TRBD1 (6 bases). DNA for the CDR3: TGTGCCAGCCCCCCCGCGGCAGGGGCTAATTACGAGCAGTACTTC. Translation gives CASPPAAGANYEQYF.